This T cell receptor (beta chain) was found in a study of shared clonotypes between healthy human individuals. The V gene's germline CDR1 is SGHNT and CDR2 YYREEE (reference sequence). V shed 3 bases, J shed 8 bases, and the junction held 5 bases outside the gene matches. This CDR3 is built from 13 residues. This table comes from immunoSEQ multiplex PCR, and its TCRdb copy is limited to in-frame clones, with some not included. Among over 1.5 million clones, approximately 98% were seen once, and the ten largest hold about 0.4%. The V gene is TRBV5-4, the J gene TRBJ2-1; 7 bases line up with TRBD2. Sequenced material: naive CD4+ T cells sorted from blood. Noted subset: CD45RA+ positively selected. The receptor was derived from a man between 25 and 39 years old in good health. The CDR3 loop reads CASSSGGGDEQFF. The DNA for the CDR3 is TGTGCCAGCAGCTCTGGGGGAGGGGATGAGCAGTTCTTC. The full variable domain, with the rest looked up from reference TRBV5-4 and TRBJ2-1, is ETGVTQSPTHLIKTRGQQVTLRCSSQSGHNTVSWYQQALGQGPQFIFQYYREEENGRGNFPPRFSGLQFPNYSSELNVNALELDDSALYLCASSSGGGDEQFFGPGTRLTVL.